This TCR beta chain was profiled in a study of Graves' ophthalmopathy and Graves' hyperthyroidism. General observations from the study: A majority of expanded thyroid clonotypes exceeding 0.001 frequency were likewise present in blood.

For this clonotype: Its antigen is still unknown.

This CDR3 region has 14 residues. V was trimmed by 8 bases and J by 7 bases, leaving 21 bases between them. The V gene's germline CDR1 is SGHTA and CDR2 FQGNSA. Amplification from RNA transcripts yielded the TCR beta CDR3 regions. HTBI-primed RT-PCR formed the first round, and a multiplex PCR formed the second. Using its own MiXCR run on the multiplex PCR reads, TCRdb lists one record per CDR3 protein. The sample has approximately 640,000 distinct CDR3 sequences, about 41% seen once. The gene calls are TRBV7-2 and TRBJ2-7; D perhaps matches TRBD1 (5 bases). Specimen: peripheral blood. This TCR was recovered from an adult man with Graves' ophthalmopathy. CDR3 DNA: TGTGCCAGCTACGATCCAGGGCGCGGAGAAGAGCAGTACTTC. Protein product: CASYDPGRGEEQYF.